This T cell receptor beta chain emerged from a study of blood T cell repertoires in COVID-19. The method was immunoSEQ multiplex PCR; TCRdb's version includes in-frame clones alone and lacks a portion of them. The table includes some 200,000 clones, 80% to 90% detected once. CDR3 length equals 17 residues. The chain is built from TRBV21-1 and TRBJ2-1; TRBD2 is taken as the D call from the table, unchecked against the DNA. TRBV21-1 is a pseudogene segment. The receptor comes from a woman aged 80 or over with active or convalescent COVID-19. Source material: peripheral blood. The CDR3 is CASSLPLTREIYNEQFF. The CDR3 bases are TGTGCCAGCAGCTTACCTCTTACGCGGGAGATCTACAATGAGCAGTTCTTC.